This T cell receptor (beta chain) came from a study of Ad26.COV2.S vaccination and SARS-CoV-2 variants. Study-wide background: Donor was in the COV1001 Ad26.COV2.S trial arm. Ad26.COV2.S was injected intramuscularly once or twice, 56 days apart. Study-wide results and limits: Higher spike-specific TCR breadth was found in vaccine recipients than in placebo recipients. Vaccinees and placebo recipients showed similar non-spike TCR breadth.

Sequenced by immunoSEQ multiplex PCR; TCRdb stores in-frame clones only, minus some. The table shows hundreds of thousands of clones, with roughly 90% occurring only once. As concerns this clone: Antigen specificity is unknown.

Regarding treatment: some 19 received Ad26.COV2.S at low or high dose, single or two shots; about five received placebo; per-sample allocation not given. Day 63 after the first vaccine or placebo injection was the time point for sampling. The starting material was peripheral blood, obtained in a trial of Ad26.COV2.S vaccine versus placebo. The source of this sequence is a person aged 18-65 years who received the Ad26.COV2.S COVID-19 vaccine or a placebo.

CDR3 DNA sequence: TGCGCCAGCCGCACGGGGACCCCCAGCACAGATACGCAGTATTTT. It encodes CASRTGTPSTDTQYF. The genes are TRBV5-1 and TRBJ2-3, with D tentatively TRBD1 or TRBD2 (5 bases each). Germline CDR1 reads SGHRS; CDR2 reads YFSETQ. There are 15 residues in the CDR3. Trimming took 7 bases from V and 0 from J, leaving 15 bases between them.